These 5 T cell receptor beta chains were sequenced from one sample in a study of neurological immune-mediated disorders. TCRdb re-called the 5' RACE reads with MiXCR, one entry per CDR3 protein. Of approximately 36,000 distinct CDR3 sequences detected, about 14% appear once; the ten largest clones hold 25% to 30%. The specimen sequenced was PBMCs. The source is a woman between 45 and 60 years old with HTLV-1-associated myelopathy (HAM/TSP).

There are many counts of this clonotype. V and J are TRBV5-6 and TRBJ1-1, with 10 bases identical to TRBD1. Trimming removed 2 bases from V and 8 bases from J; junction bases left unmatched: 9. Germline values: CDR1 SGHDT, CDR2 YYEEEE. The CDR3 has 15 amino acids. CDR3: CASSFSPSDRGEAFF. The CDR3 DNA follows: TGTGCCAGCAGCTTCTCCCCCTCGGACAGGGGGGAAGCTTTCTTT.

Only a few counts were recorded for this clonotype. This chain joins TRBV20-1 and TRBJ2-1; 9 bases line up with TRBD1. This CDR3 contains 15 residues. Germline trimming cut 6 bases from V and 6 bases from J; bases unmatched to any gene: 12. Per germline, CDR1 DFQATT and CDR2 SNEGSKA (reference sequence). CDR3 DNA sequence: TGCAGTGCGGCCTCAGGGACAGGGATTGGCAATGAGCAGTTCTTC. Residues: CSAASGTGIGNEQFF.

Here the CDR3 reads CAGSTDTQYF. The CDR3 nucleotides read TGTGCCGGAAGCACAGATACGCAGTATTTT. The chain combines TRBV7-9 with TRBJ2-3; no reliable D call. The CDR3 sequence is 10 residues long. V dropped 11 bases and J dropped 0 bases, with 3 bases sitting between them. Looked up from germline, CDR1 is SEHNR and CDR2 is FQNEAQ (reference sequence).

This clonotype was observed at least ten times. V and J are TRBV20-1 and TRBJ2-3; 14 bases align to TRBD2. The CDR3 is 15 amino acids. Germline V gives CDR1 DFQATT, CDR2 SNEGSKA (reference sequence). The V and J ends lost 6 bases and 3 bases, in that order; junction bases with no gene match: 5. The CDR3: CSAPGTSGGTDTQYF. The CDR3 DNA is TGCAGTGCCCCCGGGACTAGCGGGGGAACAGATACGCAGTATTTT.

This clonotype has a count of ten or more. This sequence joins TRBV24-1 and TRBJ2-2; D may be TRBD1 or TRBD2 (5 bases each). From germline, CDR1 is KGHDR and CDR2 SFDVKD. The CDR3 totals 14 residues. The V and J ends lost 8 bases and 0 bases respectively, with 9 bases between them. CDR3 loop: CATKGTSNTGELFF. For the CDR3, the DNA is TGTGCCACCAAGGGGACGTCGAACACCGGGGAGCTGTTTTTT.